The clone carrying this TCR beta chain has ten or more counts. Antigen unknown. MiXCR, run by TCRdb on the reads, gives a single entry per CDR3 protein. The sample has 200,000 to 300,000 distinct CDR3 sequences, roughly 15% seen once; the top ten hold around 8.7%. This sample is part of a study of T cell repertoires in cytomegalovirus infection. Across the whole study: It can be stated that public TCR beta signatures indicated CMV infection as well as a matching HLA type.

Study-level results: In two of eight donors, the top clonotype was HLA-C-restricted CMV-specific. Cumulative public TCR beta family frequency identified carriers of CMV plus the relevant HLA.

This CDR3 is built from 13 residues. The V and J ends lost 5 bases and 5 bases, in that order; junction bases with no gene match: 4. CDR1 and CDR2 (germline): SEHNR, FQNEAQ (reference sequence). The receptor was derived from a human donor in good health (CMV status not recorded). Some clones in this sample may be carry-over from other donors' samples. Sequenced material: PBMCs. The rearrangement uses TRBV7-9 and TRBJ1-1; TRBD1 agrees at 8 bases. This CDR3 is CASSTGQGTEAFF. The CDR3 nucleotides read TGTGCCAGCAGCACCGGACAGGGAACTGAAGCTTTCTTT.